This T cell receptor (beta chain) came from a study of T cell repertoires in cytomegalovirus infection. Study findings and constraints: There were HLA-C-restricted CMV-specific TCR beta clonotypes dominating the ex vivo response.

CDR1 and CDR2 from the germline V gene are SGHDT and YYEEEE. V lost 0 bases and J lost 6, with 10 bases in between. This CDR3 comprises 13 residues. TCRdb independently ran MiXCR on the reads; one entry per CDR3 protein. The repertoire includes just under 500,000 distinct CDR3 sequences, roughly a third of them detected once, and 15% to 20% sits in the top ten. Comment on this clonotype: Its antigen is unidentified.

The specimen comprised cultured PBMCs, sampled from culture after CMV antigen stimulation. The receptor comes from a human donor in good health (CMV status not recorded). Some clones in this sample may be carry-over from other donors' samples. V usage is TRBV5-6 and J usage is TRBJ2-7, with D perhaps matching TRBD1 or TRBD2 (5 bases each). CDR3 in DNA: TGTGCCAGCAGCTTGGTCTCGGGGACCGAGCAGTACTTC. Translating it yields CASSLVSGTEQYF.